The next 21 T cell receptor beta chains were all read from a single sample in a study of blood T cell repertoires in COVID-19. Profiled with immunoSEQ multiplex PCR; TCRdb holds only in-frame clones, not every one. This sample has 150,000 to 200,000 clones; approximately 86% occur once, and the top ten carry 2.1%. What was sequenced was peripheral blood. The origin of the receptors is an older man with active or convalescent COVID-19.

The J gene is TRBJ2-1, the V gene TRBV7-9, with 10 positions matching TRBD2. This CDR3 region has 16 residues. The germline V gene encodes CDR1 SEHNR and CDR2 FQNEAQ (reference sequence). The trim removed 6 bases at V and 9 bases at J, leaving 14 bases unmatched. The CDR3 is CASSPLAGEGGFEQFF. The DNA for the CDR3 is TGTGCCAGCAGTCCCCTAGCGGGAGAAGGCGGTTTTGAGCAGTTCTTC.

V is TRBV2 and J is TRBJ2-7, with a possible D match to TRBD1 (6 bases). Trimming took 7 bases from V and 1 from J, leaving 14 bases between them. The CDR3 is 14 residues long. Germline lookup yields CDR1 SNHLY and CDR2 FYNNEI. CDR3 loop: CASKPGHRSYEQYF. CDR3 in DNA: TGTGCCAGCAAGCCGGGACACCGATCCTACGAGCAGTACTTC.

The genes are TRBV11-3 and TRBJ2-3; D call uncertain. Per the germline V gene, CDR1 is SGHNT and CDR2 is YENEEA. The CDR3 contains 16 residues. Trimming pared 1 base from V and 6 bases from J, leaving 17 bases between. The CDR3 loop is CASSLGRGNYGDTQYF. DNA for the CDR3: TGTGCCAGCAGCTTAGGCCGAGGAAACTACGGGGATACGCAGTATTTT.

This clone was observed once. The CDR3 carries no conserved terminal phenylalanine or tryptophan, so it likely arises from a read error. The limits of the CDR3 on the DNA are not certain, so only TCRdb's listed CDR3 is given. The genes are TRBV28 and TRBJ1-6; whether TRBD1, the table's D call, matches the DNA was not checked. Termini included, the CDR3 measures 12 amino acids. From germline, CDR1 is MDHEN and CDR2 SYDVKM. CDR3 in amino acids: CASSITGGHLSL.

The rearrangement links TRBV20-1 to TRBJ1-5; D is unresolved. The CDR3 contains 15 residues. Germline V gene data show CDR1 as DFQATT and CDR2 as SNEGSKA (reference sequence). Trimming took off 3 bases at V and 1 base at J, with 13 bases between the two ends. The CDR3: CSASVPTGSNQPQHF. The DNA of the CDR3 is TGCAGTGCTAGTGTCCCGACGGGAAGCAATCAGCCCCAGCATTTT.

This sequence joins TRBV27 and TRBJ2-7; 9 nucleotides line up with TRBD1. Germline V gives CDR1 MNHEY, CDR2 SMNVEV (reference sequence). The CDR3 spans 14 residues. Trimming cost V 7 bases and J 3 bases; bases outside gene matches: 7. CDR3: CASKYTGGVYEQYF. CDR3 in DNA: TGTGCCAGCAAGTATACAGGGGGCGTCTACGAGCAGTACTTC.

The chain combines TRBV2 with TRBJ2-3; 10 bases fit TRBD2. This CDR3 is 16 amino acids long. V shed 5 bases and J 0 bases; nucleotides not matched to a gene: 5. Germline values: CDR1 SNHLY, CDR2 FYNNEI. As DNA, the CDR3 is TGTGCCAGCAGTAATCCGGGACTAGCGAGCACAGATACGCAGTATTTT. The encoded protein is CASSNPGLASTDTQYF.

CDR3 sequence reads: CASSESRGRASYNEQFF. For the CDR3, the DNA is TGCGCCAGCAGTGAGTCGCGGGGCAGAGCCTCCTACAATGAGCAGTTCTTC. This chain connects TRBV10-1 to TRBJ2-1, with D possibly matching TRBD2 (6 bases). V lost 0 bases to trimming and J lost 0 bases, with 12 bases between them. Germline CDR1 and CDR2: WNHNN and SYGVQD (reference sequence). This CDR3 region has 17 residues.

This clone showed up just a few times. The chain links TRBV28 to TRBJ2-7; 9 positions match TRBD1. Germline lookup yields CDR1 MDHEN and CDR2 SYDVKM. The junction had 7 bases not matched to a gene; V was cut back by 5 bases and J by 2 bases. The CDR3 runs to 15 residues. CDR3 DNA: TGTGCCAGCAGTGCGTCGGACAGGGGAACCTACGAGCAGTACTTC. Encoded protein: CASSASDRGTYEQYF.

The CDR3 here is CASSRSGRAQETQYF. Written as DNA, the CDR3 is TGTGCCAGCAGCCGTAGCGGGAGGGCCCAAGAGACCCAGTACTTC. V usage is TRBV3-1 (or the pseudogene TRBV3-2) and J usage is TRBJ2-5, with 11 bases matching TRBD2. Germline CDR1 reads LGHDT; CDR2 reads YNNKEL (reference sequence). The V segment lost 4 bases and the J segment 1 base; nucleotides outside the gene matches: 2. There are 15 residues in the CDR3.

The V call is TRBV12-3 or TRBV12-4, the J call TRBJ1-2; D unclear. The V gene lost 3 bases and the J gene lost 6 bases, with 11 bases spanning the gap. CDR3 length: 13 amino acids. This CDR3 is CASSFARNDGYTF. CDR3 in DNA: TGTGCCAGCAGTTTCGCCAGGAACGATGGCTACACCTTC.

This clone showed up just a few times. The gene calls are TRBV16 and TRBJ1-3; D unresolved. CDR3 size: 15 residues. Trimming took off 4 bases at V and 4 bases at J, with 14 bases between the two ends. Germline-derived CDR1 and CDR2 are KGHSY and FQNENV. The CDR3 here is CASSPIGVGGNTIYF. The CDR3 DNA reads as TGTGCCAGCAGCCCGATCGGGGTCGGGGGAAACACCATATATTTT.

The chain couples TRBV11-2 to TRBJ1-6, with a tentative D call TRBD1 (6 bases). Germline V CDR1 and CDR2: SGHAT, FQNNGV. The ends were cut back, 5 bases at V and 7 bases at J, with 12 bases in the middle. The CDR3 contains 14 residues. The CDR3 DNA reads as TGTGCCAGCAGCCCCCTACAGGGCAATTCACCCCTCCACTTT. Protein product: CASSPLQGNSPLHF.

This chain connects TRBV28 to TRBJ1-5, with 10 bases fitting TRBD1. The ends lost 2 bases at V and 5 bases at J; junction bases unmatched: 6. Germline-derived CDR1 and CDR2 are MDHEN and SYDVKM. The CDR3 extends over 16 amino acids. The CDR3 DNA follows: TGTGCCAGCAGTTTAGGAGGGACAGGGGTACATCAGCCCCAGCATTTT. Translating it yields CASSLGGTGVHQPQHF. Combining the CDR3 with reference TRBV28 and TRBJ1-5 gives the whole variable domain DVKVTQSSRYLVKRTGEKVFLECVQDMDHENMFWYRQDPGLGLRLIYFSYDVKMKEKGDIPEGYSVSREKKERFSLILESASTNQTSMYLCASSLGGTGVHQPQHFGDGTRLSIL.

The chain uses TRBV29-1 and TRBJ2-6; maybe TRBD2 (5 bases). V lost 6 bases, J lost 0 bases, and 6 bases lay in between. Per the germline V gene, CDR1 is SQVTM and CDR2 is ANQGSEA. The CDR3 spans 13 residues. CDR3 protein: CSVTSSGANVLTF. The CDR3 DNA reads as TGCAGCGTCACTAGCTCTGGGGCCAACGTCCTGACTTTC.

The CDR3, as DNA: TGTGCCAGCAGTCTTACCGGGAACGATTCACCCCTCCACTTT. This codes for CASSLTGNDSPLHF. The rearrangement uses TRBV28 and TRBJ1-6; D is unclear. The CDR3 runs to 14 residues. Trimming left V 5 bases short and J 8 bases short, with 13 bases between. The germline V gene encodes CDR1 MDHEN and CDR2 SYDVKM.

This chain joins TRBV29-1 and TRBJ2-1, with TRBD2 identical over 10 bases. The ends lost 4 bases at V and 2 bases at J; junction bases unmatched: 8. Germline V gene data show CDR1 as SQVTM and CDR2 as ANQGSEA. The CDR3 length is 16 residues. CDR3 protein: CSVAMGLASTYNEQFF. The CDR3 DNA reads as TGCAGCGTTGCCATGGGACTAGCGTCTACCTACAATGAGCAGTTCTTC.

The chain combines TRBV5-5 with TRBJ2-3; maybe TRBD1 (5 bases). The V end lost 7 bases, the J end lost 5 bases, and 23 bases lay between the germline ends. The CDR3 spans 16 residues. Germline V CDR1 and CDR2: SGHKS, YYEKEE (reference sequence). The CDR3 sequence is CASPSRRGAPGDTQYF. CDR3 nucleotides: TGTGCCAGCCCATCTCGAAGGGGCGCCCCCGGAGATACGCAGTATTTT.

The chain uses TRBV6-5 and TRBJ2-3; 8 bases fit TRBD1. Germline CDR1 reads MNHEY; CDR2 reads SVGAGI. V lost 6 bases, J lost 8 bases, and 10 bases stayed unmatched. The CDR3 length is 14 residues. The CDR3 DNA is TGTGCCAGCAGGCGGGGACAGGCGTCGGGTACGCAGTATTTT. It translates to CASRRGQASGTQYF.

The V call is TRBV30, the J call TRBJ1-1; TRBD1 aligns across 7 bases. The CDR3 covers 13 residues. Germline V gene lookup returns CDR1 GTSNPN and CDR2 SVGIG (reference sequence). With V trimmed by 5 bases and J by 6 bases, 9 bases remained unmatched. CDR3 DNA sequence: TGTGCCTGGGCGGGACAGTCTTATGCTGAAGCTTTCTTT. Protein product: CAWAGQSYAEAFF.

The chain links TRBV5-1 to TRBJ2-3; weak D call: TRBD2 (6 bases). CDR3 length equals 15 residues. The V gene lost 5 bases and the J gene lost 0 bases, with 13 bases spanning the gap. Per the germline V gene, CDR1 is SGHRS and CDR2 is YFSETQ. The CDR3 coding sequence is TGCGCCAGCAGGAGGGACTCCCCTAGCACAGATACGCAGTATTTT. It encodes CASRRDSPSTDTQYF. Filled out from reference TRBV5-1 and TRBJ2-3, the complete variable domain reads KAGVTQTPRYLIKTRGQQVTLSCSPISGHRSVSWYQQTPGQGLQFLFEYFSETQRNKGNFPGRFSGRQFSNSRSEMNVSTLELGDSALYLCASRRDSPSTDTQYFGPGTRLTVL.